This TCR beta chain appears in the sequencing data of a study of blood T cells in healthy people across ages. This clonotype was recorded at least ten times. The CDR3 length is 17 residues. V was clipped by 0 bases and J by 8 bases, with 21 bases between them. Germline CDR1 is LGHDT and CDR2 is YNNKEL (reference sequence). Combining a sample-barcoded 5' primer with a J-beta primer mix, a second PCR ran for about 7 to 11 cycles. MiXCR was run by TCRdb on the 5' RACE reads, yielding one entry per CDR3 protein. The data hold about 650,000 distinct CDR3 sequences, with about 34% observed a single time. The chain employs TRBV3-1 and TRBJ2-3; tentatively, D is TRBD2 (5 bases). The source is a woman over 75 in good health. Sequenced sample: blood. CDR3 sequence (DNA): TGTGCCAGCAGCCAAGATGGTAACATCCCGGCAGAGGGTACGCAGTATTTT. It specifies CASSQDGNIPAEGTQYF.